This note documents a single T cell receptor beta chain sequence. This clone was seen only a few times. This receptor's antigen is unknown. No base qualities exist here, and no much larger clone lies one base off it. This sample was included in a study of blood T cell repertoires in COVID-19 (dated by TCRdb to 2020 to 2021). Broadly, across the study: Samples from collaborators originated in the United States, Italy and Spain and spanned both the acute and convalescent phases of COVID-19. The samples were drawn from the first 160 participants of the ongoing ImmuneRACE study and from 1,254 subjects provided by 6 global collaborators. Sample metadata almost always included a de-identified subject ID, COVID-19 status, age in years and sex. The repertoires were made available in a free public database intended to serve as a resource for research on the immune response to SARS-CoV-2. HLA class I and class II types, where available, came from metadata supplied by the sample provider rather than from assay-based typing. The dataset comprised deeply sampled blood TCRbeta repertoires from subjects exposed to, actively infected with, or recovered from COVID-19. The prospective study material was composed of cDNA or gDNA derived from T cells, B-cell-depleted T cells, or PBMCs.

The immunoSEQ Assay, a bias-controlled multiplex PCR, was used to amplify TCRbeta CDR3 regions from genomic DNA. Processing in the source paper ran as follows. Within the assay, amplification of reference gene primers was used to estimate how many nucleated cells each sample contained. To quantify the absolute abundance of each unique TCRbeta CDR3 rearrangement, sequence reads were collapsed and filtered. For each sample, productive Simpson clonality was calculated by taking the square root of Simpson's diversity index across productive rearrangements. TCRdb took this table from immuneACCESS and kept in-frame rearrangements with V and J called. Such tables lack part of the clones; where checked against another copy, unresolved V genes explain under half of the gap, and the rest is unexplained. The DNA gave D and trimming, while V, J and clone size come from that table. Here the sample has roughly 250,000 clones; roughly 88% occur a single time. The ten largest clones represent around 1.8% of the sample.

In the prospective study, participants were about 18 to 100 years old, resided in 25 or so geographic areas of the United States, and were enrolled through a virtual design. In the prospective study, cohorts were assigned on the basis of participant-reported clinical history obtained from a screening survey and a study questionnaire. Recovered participants in ImmuneRACE Cohort 3 were defined by two consecutive negative NP/OP PCR tests, clearance by a healthcare professional, or resolution of symptoms. In the prospective study, mobile phlebotomists collected whole blood, serum and a nasopharyngeal or oropharyngeal swab from each participant. Additional blood draws and questionnaires over an approximately two-month period could optionally be provided by prospective study participants. Blood samples from the prospective study were shipped frozen or at room temperature prior to DNA extraction. Study-wide findings and limitations: Clinical and demographic metadata were provided uncurated, with the amount varying by source and participant.

Measured from the cysteine to the phenylalanine, the CDR3 is 13 residues long. The only DNA kept is the CDR3, 39 bases in frame from the first base. Deletion took 11 bases off V and 1 base off J, with a span of 15 bases between the germline ends. Based on the germline V gene, the CDR1 and CDR2 sequences are MDHEN and SYDVKM. This receptor was obtained from a woman aged 50 to 65 who had recovered from COVID-19. Sequencing input: PBMCs or T cells enriched from blood (not recorded which). The V and J genes are TRBV28 and TRBJ2-7; a tentative D call is TRBD1 (5 bases match). The CDR3 protein: CASRTKLSYEQYF. The DNA sequence is as follows: TGTGCCTCCAGGACAAAACTTTCCTACGAGCAGTACTTC. The CDR3, completed at both ends by the reference TRBV28 and TRBJ2-7 genes, gives the full variable domain DVKVTQSSRYLVKRTGEKVFLECVQDMDHENMFWYRQDPGLGLRLIYFSYDVKMKEKGDIPEGYSVSREKKERFSLILESASTNQTSMYLCASRTKLSYEQYFGPGTRLTVT.